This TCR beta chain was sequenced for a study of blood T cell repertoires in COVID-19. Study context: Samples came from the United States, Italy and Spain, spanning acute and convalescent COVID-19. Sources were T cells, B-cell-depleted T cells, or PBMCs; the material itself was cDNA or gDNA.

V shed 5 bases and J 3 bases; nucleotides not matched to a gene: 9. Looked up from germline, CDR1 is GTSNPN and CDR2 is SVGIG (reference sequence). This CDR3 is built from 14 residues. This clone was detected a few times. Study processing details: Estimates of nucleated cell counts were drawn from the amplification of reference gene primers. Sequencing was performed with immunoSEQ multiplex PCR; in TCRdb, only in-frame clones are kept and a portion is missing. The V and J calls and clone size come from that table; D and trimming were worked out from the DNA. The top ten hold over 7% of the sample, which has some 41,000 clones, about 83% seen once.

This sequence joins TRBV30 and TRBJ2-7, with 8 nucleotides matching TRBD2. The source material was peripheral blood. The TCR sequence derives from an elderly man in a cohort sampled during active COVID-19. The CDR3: CAWSAREGLYEQYF. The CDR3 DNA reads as TGTGCCTGGTCCGCCCGGGAGGGCCTCTACGAGCAGTACTTC.